Each of the 9 T cell receptor beta chains below was sequenced from the same sample in a study of cytomegalovirus exposure and HLA in healthy donors (dated by TCRdb to 2015 to 2018). The library was made by the immunoSEQ multiplex PCR assay. For the multiplex PCR, a mixture combining 60 forward primers for TCR Vbeta segments and 13 reverse primers for TCR Jbeta segments was used. Sourced from immuneACCESS, this table was stored by TCRdb with only in-frame sequences that have V and J called. A share of the clones is absent; for the studies checked, an unresolved V gene accounts for under half, and the remainder has no known explanation. In this sample the table shows approximately 170,000 clones, approximately 78% of which occur a single time. Of the sample, over 0.65% is held by the ten largest clones. Specimen: PBMCs. All receptors come from a woman between 18 and 29 years old in good health and CMV-seronegative.

The count of this clone is one. The chain joins TRBV7-8 to TRBJ2-7; D remains ambiguous. CDR1 and CDR2 from the germline V gene are SGHVS and FQNEAQ. V shed 4 bases and J shed 3 bases, with 4 bases lying between them. This CDR3 spans 11 amino acids. This CDR3 is CASSSIYEQYF. The CDR3 DNA reads TGTGCCAGCAGCTCCATCTACGAGCAGTACTTC.

The rearrangement uses TRBV6-1 and TRBJ1-2; D is perhaps TRBD1 (5 bases). The V gene's germline CDR1 is MNHNS and CDR2 SASEGT. V dropped 9 bases and J dropped 4 bases, with 15 bases sitting between them. This CDR3 is built from 13 residues. DNA for the CDR3: TGTGCCAGTTGGGGGGGATCGGTCTATGGCTACACCTTC. Translation gives CASWGGSVYGYTF.

The J gene is TRBJ2-7, the V gene TRBV6-5, with TRBD2 matching over 8 bases. The trim removed 6 bases at V and 2 bases at J, leaving 6 bases unmatched. Germline loops: CDR1 MNHEY, CDR2 SVGAGI. CDR3 length equals 14 residues. The CDR3 coding sequence is TGTGCCAGCAGAGTTCTAGCGGGTCCCTACGAGCAGTACTTC. This encodes CASRVLAGPYEQYF.

This chain connects TRBV7-2 to TRBJ1-5; D ambiguous. Trimming removed 7 bases from V and 1 base from J, with 14 bases in between. This CDR3 has 15 residues. CDR1 is SGHTA and CDR2 is FQGNSA in the germline V gene. DNA for the CDR3: TGTGCCAGCACCGTGAACTCCGGGAGCAATCAGCCCCAGCATTTT. Protein sequence: CASTVNSGSNQPQHF. Combining the CDR3 with reference TRBV7-2 and TRBJ1-5 gives the whole variable domain GAGVSQSPSNKVTEKGKDVELRCDPISGHTALYWYRQSLGQGLEFLIYFQGNSAPDKSGLPSDRFSAERTGGSVSTLTIQRTQQEDSAVYLCASTVNSGSNQPQHFGDGTRLSIL.

This rearrangement joins TRBV5-1 to TRBJ2-1, with a weak D call TRBD2 (6 bases). V lost 5 bases and J 6 bases, leaving 15 bases between the germline ends. CDR1 is SGHRS and CDR2 is YFSETQ in the germline V gene. CDR3 length: 14 residues. CDR3 coding DNA: TGCGCCAGCAGGCATCGGGAGTTGAGCAATGAGCAGTTCTTC. Protein: CASRHRELSNEQFF.

The CDR3 spells CASRESSPYNEQFF. The CDR3 DNA reads as TGTGCCAGCAGGGAGAGTAGCCCCTACAATGAGCAGTTCTTC. This chain links TRBV2 with TRBJ2-1; no clear D. Germline CDR1 SNHLY, CDR2 FYNNEI. The CDR3 runs 14 residues. V lost 6 bases to trimming and J lost 2 bases, with 11 bases between them.

The chain recombines TRBV14 with TRBJ2-1, with 9 bases fitting TRBD2. The CDR3 has 15 amino acids. Germline trimming cut 4 bases from V and 1 base from J; bases unmatched to any gene: 2. Germline loops: CDR1 SGHDN, CDR2 FVKESK. CDR3 sequence (DNA): TGTGCCAGCAGCCCTCTAGCGGGATCCTACAATGAGCAGTTCTTC. This codes for CASSPLAGSYNEQFF.

The chain uses TRBV10-3 and TRBJ2-7, with 8 bases fitting TRBD1. Germline V lookup: CDR1 ENHRY, CDR2 SYGVKD. The J segment lost 6 bases and the V segment lost 11 bases, leaving 15 bases of the junction unmatched. The CDR3 runs to 14 residues. The CDR3 region is CAVSRGQGISEQYF. CDR3 bases: TGTGCCGTATCTCGTGGACAGGGAATTAGCGAGCAGTACTTC.

This clone was picked up a small number of times. The rearrangement uses TRBV2 and TRBJ1-1, with D tentatively TRBD1 (6 bases). The CDR3 is 15 residues long. The germline V gene encodes CDR1 SNHLY and CDR2 FYNNEI. The V gene lost 2 bases and the J gene lost 1 base, with 11 bases spanning the gap. The CDR3 sequence is CASSERWGRNTEAFF. The DNA of the CDR3 is TGTGCCAGCAGTGAACGGTGGGGGCGGAACACTGAAGCTTTCTTT.